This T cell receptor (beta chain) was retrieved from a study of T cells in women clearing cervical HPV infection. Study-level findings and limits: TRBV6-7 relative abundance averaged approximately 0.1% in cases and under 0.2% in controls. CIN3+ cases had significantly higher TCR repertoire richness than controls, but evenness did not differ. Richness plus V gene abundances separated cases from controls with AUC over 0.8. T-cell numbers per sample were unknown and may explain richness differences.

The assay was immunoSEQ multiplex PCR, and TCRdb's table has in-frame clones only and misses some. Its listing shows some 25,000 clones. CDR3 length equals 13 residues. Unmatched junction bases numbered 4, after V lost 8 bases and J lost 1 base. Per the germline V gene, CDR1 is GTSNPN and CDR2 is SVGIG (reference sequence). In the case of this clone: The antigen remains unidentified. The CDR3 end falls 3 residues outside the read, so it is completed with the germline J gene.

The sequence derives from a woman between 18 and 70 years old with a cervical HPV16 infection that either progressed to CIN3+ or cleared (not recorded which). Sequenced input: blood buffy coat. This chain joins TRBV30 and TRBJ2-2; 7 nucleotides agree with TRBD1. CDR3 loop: CASRTGNTGELFF. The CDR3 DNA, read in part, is TGTGCCAGTAGGACAGGGAACACCGGGGAG.